The present entry profiles one TCR beta chain with its context. Its target is not known. Sequencing used immunoSEQ multiplex PCR; TCRdb keeps in-frame clones, though not all of them. Here the sample spans a few hundred thousand clones, 80% to 95% being singletons. The sample originates from a study of cytomegalovirus exposure and HLA in healthy donors. Whole-study findings and limits: Reportedly, diagnosis of cytomegalovirus status by the classifier showed high specificity and sensitivity.

Sequenced material: PBMCs. The receptor was derived from a young woman in good health and CMV-seronegative.

CDR3 loop: CASSLVEGNEQFF. The DNA of the CDR3 is TGCGCCAGCAGCTTGGTGGAGGGGAATGAGCAGTTCTTC. This chain links TRBV5-1 with TRBJ2-1; D possibly corresponds to TRBD2 (6 bases). CDR1 and CDR2 from the germline V gene are SGHRS and YFSETQ. Trimming stripped 0 bases from V and 7 bases from J, with 8 bases between. The CDR3 is 13 amino acids.